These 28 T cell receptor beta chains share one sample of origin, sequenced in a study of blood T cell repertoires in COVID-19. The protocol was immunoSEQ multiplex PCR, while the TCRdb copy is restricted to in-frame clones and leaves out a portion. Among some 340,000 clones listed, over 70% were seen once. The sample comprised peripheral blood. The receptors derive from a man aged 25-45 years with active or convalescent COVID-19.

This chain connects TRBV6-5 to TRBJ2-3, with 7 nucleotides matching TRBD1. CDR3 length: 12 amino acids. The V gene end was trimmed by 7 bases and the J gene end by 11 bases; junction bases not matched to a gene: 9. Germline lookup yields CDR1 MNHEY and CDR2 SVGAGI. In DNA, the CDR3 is TGTGCCAGCATTAAGACAGGGCATATGCAGTATTTT. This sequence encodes CASIKTGHMQYF.

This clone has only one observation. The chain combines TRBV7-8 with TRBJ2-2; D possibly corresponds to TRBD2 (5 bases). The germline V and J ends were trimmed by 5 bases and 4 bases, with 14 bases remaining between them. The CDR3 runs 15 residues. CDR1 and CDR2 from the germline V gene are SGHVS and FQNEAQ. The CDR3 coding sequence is TGTGCCAGCAGCCTCTTGAGGGCCGGCACCGGGGAGCTGTTTTTT. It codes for CASSLLRAGTGELFF.

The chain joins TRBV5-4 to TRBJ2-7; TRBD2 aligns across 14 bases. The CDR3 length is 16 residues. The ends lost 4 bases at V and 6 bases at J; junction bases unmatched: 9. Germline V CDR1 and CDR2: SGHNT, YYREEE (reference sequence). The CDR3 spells CASSPTSGRAFGEQYF. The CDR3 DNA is TGTGCCAGCAGCCCGACTAGCGGGAGGGCCTTCGGCGAGCAGTACTTC.

CDR3 DNA: TGTGCCAGCAGCCTCGGGGGGGCCGGGGACGAGCAGTACTTC. It is translated as CASSLGGAGDEQYF. The rearrangement links TRBV7-6 to TRBJ2-7; 8 nucleotides match TRBD2. The length of the CDR3 is 14 residues. Germline CDR1 is SGHVS and CDR2 is FNYEAQ. J was trimmed by 5 bases and V by 5 bases; bases with no gene match: 8.

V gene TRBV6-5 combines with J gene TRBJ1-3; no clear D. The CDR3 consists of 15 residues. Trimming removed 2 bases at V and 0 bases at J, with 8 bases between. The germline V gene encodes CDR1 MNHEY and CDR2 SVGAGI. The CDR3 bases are TGTGCCAGCAGTTACGACCGGGACTCTGGAAACACCATATATTTT. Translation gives CASSYDRDSGNTIYF.

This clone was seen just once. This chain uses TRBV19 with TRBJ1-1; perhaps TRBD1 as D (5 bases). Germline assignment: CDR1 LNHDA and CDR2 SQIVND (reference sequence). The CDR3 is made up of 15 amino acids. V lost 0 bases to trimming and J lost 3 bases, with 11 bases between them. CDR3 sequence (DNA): TGTGCCAGTAGTATAGATCAGCGGGGGGACACTGAAGCTTTCTTT. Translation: CASSIDQRGDTEAFF.

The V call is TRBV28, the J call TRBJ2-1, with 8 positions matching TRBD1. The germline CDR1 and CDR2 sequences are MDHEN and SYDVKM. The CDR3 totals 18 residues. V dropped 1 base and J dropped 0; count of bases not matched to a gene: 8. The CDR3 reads CASSLLGLQGVSYNEQFF. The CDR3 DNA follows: TGTGCCAGCAGTTTATTGGGCCTACAGGGGGTCTCCTACAATGAGCAGTTCTTC.

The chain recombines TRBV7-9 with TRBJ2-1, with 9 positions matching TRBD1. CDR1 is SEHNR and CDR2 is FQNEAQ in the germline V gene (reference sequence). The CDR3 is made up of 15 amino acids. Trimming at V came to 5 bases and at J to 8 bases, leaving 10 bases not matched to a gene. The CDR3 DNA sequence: TGTGCCAGCAGCCTACAGGGGGCGGGAGAAGATGAGCAGTTCTTC. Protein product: CASSLQGAGEDEQFF.

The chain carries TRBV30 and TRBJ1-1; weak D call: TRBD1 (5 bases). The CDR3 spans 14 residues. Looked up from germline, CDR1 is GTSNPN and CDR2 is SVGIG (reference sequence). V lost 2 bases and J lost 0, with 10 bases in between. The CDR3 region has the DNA TGTGCCTGGAGTAAGGGGTTAATGAACACTGAAGCTTTCTTT. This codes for CAWSKGLMNTEAFF.

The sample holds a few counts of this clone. The CDR3 DNA is TGCGCCAGCAGTGTCCGGGGGGGCTATGGCTACACCTTC. Protein sequence: CASSVRGGYGYTF. The rearrangement uses TRBV10-2 and TRBJ1-2; D might be TRBD1 (5 bases). The CDR3 runs to 13 residues. The germline CDR1 and CDR2 sequences are WSHSY and SAAADI. V lost 4 bases to trimming and J lost 4 bases, with 10 bases between them.

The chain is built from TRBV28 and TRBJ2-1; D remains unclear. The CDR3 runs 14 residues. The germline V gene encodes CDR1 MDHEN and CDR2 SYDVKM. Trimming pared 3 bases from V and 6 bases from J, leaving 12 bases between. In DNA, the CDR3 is TGTGCCAGCAGTTTGGCCAGCGAGAGCAATGAGCAGTTCTTC. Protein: CASSLASESNEQFF.

This chain's CDR3 is CASSQDPPGTGLSAGANVLTF. In DNA form, the CDR3 reads TGCGCCAGCAGCCAAGATCCCCCCGGGACAGGGCTAAGTGCTGGGGCCAACGTCCTGACTTTC. This chain links TRBV4-1 with TRBJ2-6, with TRBD1 identical over 9 bases. The junction had 14 bases not matched to a gene; V was cut back by 0 bases and J by 2 bases. The germline V gene has CDR1 MGHRA and CDR2 YSYEKL. The CDR3 has 21 amino acids.

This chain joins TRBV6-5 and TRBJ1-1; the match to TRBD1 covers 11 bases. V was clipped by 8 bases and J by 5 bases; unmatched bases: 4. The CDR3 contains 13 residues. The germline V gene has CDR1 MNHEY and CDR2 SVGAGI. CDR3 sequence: CASRWDRGTEAFF. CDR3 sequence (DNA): TGTGCCAGCCGGTGGGACAGGGGGACTGAAGCTTTCTTT.

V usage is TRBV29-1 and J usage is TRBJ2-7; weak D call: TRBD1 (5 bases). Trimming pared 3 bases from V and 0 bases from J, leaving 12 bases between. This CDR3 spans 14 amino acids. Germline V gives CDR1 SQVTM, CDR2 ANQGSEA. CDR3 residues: CSVEDGQSSYEQYF. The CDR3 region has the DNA TGCAGCGTTGAGGACGGACAAAGCTCCTACGAGCAGTACTTC.

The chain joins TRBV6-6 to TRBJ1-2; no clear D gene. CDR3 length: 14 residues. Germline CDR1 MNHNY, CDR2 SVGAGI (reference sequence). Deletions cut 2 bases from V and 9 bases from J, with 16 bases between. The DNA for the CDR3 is TGTGCCAGCAGTTACGCGGTGCCCGGGGATAGCTACACCTTC. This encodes CASSYAVPGDSYTF.

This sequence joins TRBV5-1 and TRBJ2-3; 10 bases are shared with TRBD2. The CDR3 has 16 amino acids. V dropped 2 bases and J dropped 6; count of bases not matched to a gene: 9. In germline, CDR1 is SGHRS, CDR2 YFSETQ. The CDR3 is CASSLQASGGGDTQYF. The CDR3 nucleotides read TGCGCCAGCAGCTTACAGGCTAGCGGGGGAGGGGATACGCAGTATTTT. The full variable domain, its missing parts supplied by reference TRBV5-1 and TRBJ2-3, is KAGVTQTPRYLIKTRGQQVTLSCSPISGHRSVSWYQQTPGQGLQFLFEYFSETQRNKGNFPGRFSGRQFSNSRSEMNVSTLELGDSALYLCASSLQASGGGDTQYFGPGTRLTVL.

CDR3 DNA sequence: TGTGCCAGCAGCCAAGATTTTCGCAGGGAAGAGACCCAGTACTTC. Amino acid sequence: CASSQDFRREETQYF. The chain joins TRBV3-1 (or the pseudogene TRBV3-2) to TRBJ2-5, with D possibly being TRBD1 (5 bases). Germline loops: CDR1 LGHDT, CDR2 YNNKEL (reference sequence). Trimming shortened V by 0 bases and J by 3 bases, and 11 bases separated the two germline ends. CDR3 length equals 15 residues.

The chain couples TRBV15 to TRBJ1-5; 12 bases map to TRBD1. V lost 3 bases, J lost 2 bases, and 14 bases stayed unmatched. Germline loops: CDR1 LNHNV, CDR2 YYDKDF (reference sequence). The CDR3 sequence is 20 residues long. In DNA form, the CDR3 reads TGTGCCACCAGCAGGAGGGGTGGGACAGGGGGCGCGTGGGGCAATCAGCCCCAGCATTTT. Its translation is CATSRRGGTGGAWGNQPQHF.

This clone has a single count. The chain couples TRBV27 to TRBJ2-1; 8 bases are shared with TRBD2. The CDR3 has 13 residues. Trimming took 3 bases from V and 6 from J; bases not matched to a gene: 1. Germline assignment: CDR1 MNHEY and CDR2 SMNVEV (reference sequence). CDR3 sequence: CASSFLAGNEQFF. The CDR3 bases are TGTGCCAGCAGTTTCCTAGCGGGCAATGAGCAGTTCTTC.

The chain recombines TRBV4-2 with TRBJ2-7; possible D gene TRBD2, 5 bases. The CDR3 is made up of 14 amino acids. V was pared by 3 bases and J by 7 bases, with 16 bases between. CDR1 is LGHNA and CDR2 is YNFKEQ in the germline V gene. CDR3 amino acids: CASSQVPETGEQYF. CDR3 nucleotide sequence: TGTGCCAGCAGCCAGGTCCCCGAAACGGGGGAGCAGTACTTC.

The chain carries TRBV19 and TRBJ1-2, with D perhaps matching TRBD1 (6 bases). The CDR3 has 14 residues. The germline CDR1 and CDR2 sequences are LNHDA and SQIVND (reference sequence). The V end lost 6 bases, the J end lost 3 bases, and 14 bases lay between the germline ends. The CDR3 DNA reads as TGTGCCAGTAGGAGGTCAGGGGTGGACTATGGCTACACCTTC. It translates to CASRRSGVDYGYTF.

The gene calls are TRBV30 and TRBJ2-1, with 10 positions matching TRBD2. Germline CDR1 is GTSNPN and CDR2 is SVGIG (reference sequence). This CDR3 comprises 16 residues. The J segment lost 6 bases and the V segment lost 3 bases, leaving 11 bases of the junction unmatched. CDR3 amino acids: CAWSLWLASGGNEQFF. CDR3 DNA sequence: TGTGCCTGGAGCCTATGGTTGGCTAGCGGGGGCAATGAGCAGTTCTTC.

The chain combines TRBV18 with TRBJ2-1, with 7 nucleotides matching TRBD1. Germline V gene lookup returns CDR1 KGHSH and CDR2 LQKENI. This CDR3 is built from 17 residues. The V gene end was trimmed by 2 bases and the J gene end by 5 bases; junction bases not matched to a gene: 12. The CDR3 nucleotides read TGTGCCAGCTCACCAGGGACAGCCATCTACCTCAACAATGAGCAGTTCTTC. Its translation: CASSPGTAIYLNNEQFF. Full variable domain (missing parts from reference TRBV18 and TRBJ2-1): NAGVMQNPRHLVRRRGQEARLRCSPMKGHSHVYWYRQLPEEGLKFMVYLQKENIIDESGMPKERFSAEFPKEGPSILRIQQVVRGDSAAYFCASSPGTAIYLNNEQFFGPGTRLTVL.

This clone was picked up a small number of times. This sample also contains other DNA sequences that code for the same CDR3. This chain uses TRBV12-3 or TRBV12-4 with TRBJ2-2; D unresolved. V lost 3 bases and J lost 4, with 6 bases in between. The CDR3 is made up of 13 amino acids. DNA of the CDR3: TGTGCCAGCAGTTTGCGTGGCACCGGGGAGCTGTTTTTT. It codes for CASSLRGTGELFF.

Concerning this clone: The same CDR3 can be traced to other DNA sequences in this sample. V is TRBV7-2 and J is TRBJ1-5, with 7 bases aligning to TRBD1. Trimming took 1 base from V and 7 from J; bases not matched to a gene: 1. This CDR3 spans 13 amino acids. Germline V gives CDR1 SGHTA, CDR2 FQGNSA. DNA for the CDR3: TGTGCCAGCAGCTTAGGACAGGGCCAGCCCCAGCATTTT. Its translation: CASSLGQGQPQHF.

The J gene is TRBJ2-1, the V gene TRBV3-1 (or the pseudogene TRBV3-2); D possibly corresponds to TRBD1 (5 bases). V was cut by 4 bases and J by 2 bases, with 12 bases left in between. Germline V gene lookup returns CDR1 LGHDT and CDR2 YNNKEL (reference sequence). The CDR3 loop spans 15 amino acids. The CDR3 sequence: CASSPTDAAYNEQFF. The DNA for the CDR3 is TGTGCCAGCAGCCCGACAGACGCCGCCTACAATGAGCAGTTCTTC.

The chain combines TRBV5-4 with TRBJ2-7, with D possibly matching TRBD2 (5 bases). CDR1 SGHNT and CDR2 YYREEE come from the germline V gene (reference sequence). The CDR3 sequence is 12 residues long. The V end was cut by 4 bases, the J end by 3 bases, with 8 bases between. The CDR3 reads CASSRTGYEQYF. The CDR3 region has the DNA TGTGCCAGCAGCAGGACTGGCTACGAGCAGTACTTC.

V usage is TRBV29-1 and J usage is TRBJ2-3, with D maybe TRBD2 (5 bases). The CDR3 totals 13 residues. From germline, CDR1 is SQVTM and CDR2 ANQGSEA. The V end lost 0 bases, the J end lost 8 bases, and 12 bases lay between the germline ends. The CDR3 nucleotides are TGCAGCGTTGAAGAGACGTCTAGCAGTACGCAGTATTTT. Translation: CSVEETSSSTQYF.